A single sample is the source of the 13 T cell receptor beta chains below, sequenced in a study of identical twins (dated by TCRdb to the mid-2010s). The library was produced with 5' RACE. These reads were obtained on an Illumina HiSeq 2000. TCRdb's own reprocessing of the public reads used fastp at Q25 and MiXCR and kept productive beta chains. All rows with the same CDR3 protein become a single entry with the most common DNA and genes. This sample lists under 300,000 distinct CDR3 sequences; over 5.5% were detected once. The ten biggest clones cover roughly 15% of the sample. These data are also associated with another study on T cells expressing NK-cell markers.

The source material was CD8+ T cells sorted from blood. These receptors were obtained from a young woman in good health.

The V gene is TRBV4-3, the J gene TRBJ2-7, with 7 bases lining up with TRBD1. Germline loops: CDR1 LGHNA, CDR2 YSLEER. The CDR3 is made up of 15 amino acids. V lost 3 bases to trimming and J lost 2 bases; unmatched junction nucleotides: 7. CDR3 nucleotide sequence: TGCGCCAGCAGCCAGGGACAGACAGGGACCTACGAGCAGTACTTC. Amino acids: CASSQGQTGTYEQYF.

V gene TRBV9 combines with J gene TRBJ2-1; D is unclear. Per germline, CDR1 SGDLS and CDR2 YYNGEE. With 3 bases removed from V and 0 bases from J, the gap between germline ends came to 7 bases. The CDR3 spans 14 residues. CDR3 protein: CASSGLTSYNEQFF. CDR3 bases: TGTGCCAGCAGCGGACTTACCTCCTACAATGAGCAGTTCTTC.

A remark on this clonotype: A much larger clone lies a single base off, so this may be a read error. The chain couples TRBV27 to TRBJ2-2; D might be TRBD1 or TRBD2, each matching 5 bases. The CDR3 covers 14 residues. Germline assignment: CDR1 MNHEY and CDR2 SMNVEV (reference sequence). CDR3 region: CASSFGQGTGVLFF. The CDR3 DNA reads TGTGCCAGCAGTTTCGGGCAGGGCACCGGGGTGCTGTTTTTT.

The chain uses TRBV29-1 and TRBJ2-3, with 7 nucleotides matching TRBD1. Germline CDR1 is SQVTM and CDR2 is ANQGSEA. The CDR3 consists of 17 residues. The J segment lost 0 bases and the V segment lost 7 bases, leaving 16 bases of the junction unmatched. CDR3 coding DNA: TGCAGCGCTTGGACTCACTTAGGGGGCCAAAGCACAGATACGCAGTATTTT. Its protein is CSAWTHLGGQSTDTQYF.

This clonotype was picked up many times. V is TRBV12-3 or TRBV12-4 and J is TRBJ1-2, with TRBD1 as a possible D gene (6 bases). CDR3 size: 15 residues. Trimming removed 10 bases at V and 2 bases at J, with 20 bases between. The chain's CDR3 is CATASTGFTNYGYTF. The CDR3 nucleotides read TGTGCCACCGCCAGTACAGGGTTTACCAACTATGGCTACACCTTC.

Ten or more counts support this clonotype. The V and J genes are TRBV12-3 or TRBV12-4 and TRBJ2-5, with 9 bases that match TRBD1. The length of the CDR3 is 13 residues. J was trimmed by 7 bases and V by 6 bases; bases with no gene match: 6. The CDR3 here is CASSRGQGGTQYF. The CDR3 DNA is TGTGCCAGCAGCCGGGGACAGGGTGGGACCCAGTACTTC.

This clonotype was seen a few times. V is TRBV30 and J is TRBJ2-7; D not certain. CDR3 length: 11 residues. Trimming stripped 4 bases from V and 2 bases from J, with 6 bases between. Germline CDR1 and CDR2: GTSNPN and SVGIG (reference sequence). The CDR3: CAWTVTYEQYF. CDR3 bases: TGTGCCTGGACAGTAACCTACGAGCAGTACTTC.

This clonotype was found many times. The chain uses TRBV29-1 and TRBJ1-2; D call uncertain. CDR3 length: 13 amino acids. V lost 0 bases and J 6 bases, leaving 11 bases between the germline ends. Germline V gives CDR1 SQVTM, CDR2 ANQGSEA. The CDR3 loop is CSVEEAEFDGYTF. In DNA, the CDR3 is TGCAGCGTTGAAGAGGCAGAGTTTGATGGCTACACCTTC.

The sample holds a few counts of this clonotype. The chain recombines TRBV18 with TRBJ2-1; 8 bases line up with TRBD2. This CDR3 region has 16 residues. V was clipped by 2 bases and J by 2 bases; unmatched bases: 5. Germline lookup yields CDR1 KGHSH and CDR2 LQKENI. The CDR3 sequence: CASSPEGRGAYNEQFF. The CDR3 DNA reads as TGTGCCAGCTCACCAGAAGGGCGGGGGGCCTACAATGAGCAGTTCTTC.

V gene TRBV6-1 combines with J gene TRBJ1-1; a possible D gene is TRBD1 (6 bases). The CDR3 has 14 residues. V lost 5 bases and J 1 base, leaving 11 bases between the germline ends. CDR1 and CDR2 from the germline V gene are MNHNS and SASEGT. CDR3 loop: CASSIRGTNTEAFF. In DNA, the CDR3 is TGTGCCAGCAGTATAAGGGGGACGAACACTGAAGCTTTCTTT.

This clonotype was seen a handful of times. The chain is built from TRBV5-1 and TRBJ2-2, with TRBD1 matching 7 bases. The germline V gene has CDR1 SGHRS and CDR2 YFSETQ. This CDR3 spans 15 amino acids. After removal of 4 bases from V and 5 bases from J, the junction contained 8 bases not matched to a gene. DNA of the CDR3: TGCGCCAGCAGCACAGACAGGGTGGGGACCGGGGAGCTGTTTTTT. Protein: CASSTDRVGTGELFF.

This rearrangement joins TRBV10-3 to TRBJ1-1; maybe TRBD1 (5 bases). V gave up 10 bases and J gave up 6 bases, with 12 bases separating them. Germline CDR1 reads ENHRY; CDR2 reads SYGVKD. This CDR3 contains 11 residues. CDR3 region: CATRRGAEAFF. Written as DNA, the CDR3 is TGTGCCACCCGCCGGGGGGCTGAAGCTTTCTTT.

This clonotype was counted a few times. This CDR3 reads CASSPQGVAFF. CDR3 sequence (DNA): TGTGCCAGCAGCCCGCAGGGGGTGGCTTTCTTT. V usage is TRBV11-2 and J usage is TRBJ1-1; 7 bases map to TRBD1. Germline V CDR1 and CDR2: SGHAT, FQNNGV. Trimming removed 5 bases from V and 11 bases from J; junction bases left unmatched: 5. This CDR3 region has 11 residues.